A selection of T cell receptor beta chains follows, all from one sample in a study of blood T cells in healthy people across ages. TCRdb analysed the 5' RACE reads with MiXCR anew, one entry per CDR3 protein. The table lists hundreds of thousands of distinct CDR3 sequences, roughly 44% of them singletons, with 20% to 25% in the top ten. Sequencing was carried out using blood. The receptors stem from an older woman in good health. Both conserved end residues are part of each CDR3. Some rows mark clone size as missing; the rest say once, few, many or name a class of expanded clone.

J gene | V gene | clone size | CDR3 protein
TRBJ2-2 | TRBV12-3/TRBV12-4 | - | CASSSQTTGVPGELFF
TRBJ2-7 | TRBV25-1 | - | CASSENGSFDEQYF
TRBJ2-7 | TRBV2 | few | CASISTNKAGEGSYEQYF
TRBJ1-4 | TRBV20-1 | - | CSARGQGGEKLFF
TRBJ2-5 | TRBV5-1 | few | CASSLGAGNEGETQYF
TRBJ2-3 | TRBV5-1 | - | CASSIQGLGAADTQYF
TRBJ2-7 | TRBV3-1 | - | CASSNLRGPYEQYF
TRBJ1-1 | TRBV29-1 | - | CSVVSGGMNTEAFF
TRBJ1-1 | TRBV3-1 | few | CASSHMGNTEAFF
TRBJ1-4 | TRBV11-2 | - | CASSFLANEKLFF
TRBJ2-1 | TRBV7-3 | - | CASSETWAEPRARNEQFF
TRBJ2-2 | TRBV12-3/TRBV12-4 | - | CASSLWGSSTGELFF
TRBJ2-7 | TRBV6-5 | few | CASSDTGTGDYEQYF
- | TRBV20-1 | - | CSAIKGETQYF
TRBJ1-1 | TRBV14 | - | CASSLGRATEAFF
TRBJ1-2 | TRBV9 | - | CASSAKGGGSYGYTF
- | TRBV12-3/TRBV12-4 | - | CASIPLEQYF
TRBJ2-1 | TRBV7-2 | few | CASSQTGTRGHNEQFF
TRBJ2-7 | TRBV11-3 | - | CASSPPRTGSSYEQYF
TRBJ2-1 | TRBV6-1 | once | CASTVSSGGANEQFF
TRBJ2-7 | TRBV5-4 | - | CANNSGRGADFYEQYF
TRBJ2-7 | TRBV7-6 | few | CASSSQGRGQYF
TRBJ1-4 | TRBV5-1 | few | CASSSRDGFNEKLFF
TRBJ1-5 | TRBV12-3/TRBV12-4 | few | CASSAGTMQPQHF
TRBJ2-7 | TRBV29-1 | - | CSVDLRAGEQYF
TRBJ1-1 | TRBV3-1 | few | CASSLGGGGMNTEAFF
TRBJ1-2 | TRBV4-2 | - | CAGSQAQGMERGYGYTF
TRBJ2-3 | TRBV19 | - | CASSISSTSGIQRDTQYF
TRBJ1-4 | TRBV5-5 | - | CANSHNEKLFF
TRBJ2-7 | TRBV29-1 | - | CSANRGPYEQYF
TRBJ2-5 | TRBV12-3/TRBV12-4 | many | CASSPSGGASETQYF
TRBJ1-1 | TRBV6-6 | few | CASSYSRQGDTEAFF
TRBJ2-5 | TRBV29-1 | - | CSVTGTSGGAAMETQYF
TRBJ1-2 | TRBV7-2 | many | CASSSAGQTNYGYTF
TRBJ1-1 | TRBV12-3/TRBV12-4 | - | CASSFSATNTEAFF
TRBJ1-1 | TRBV28 | - | CASAGEWNTEAFF